These T cell receptor beta chains were read from a single sample in a study of PD-L1 blockade in urothelial cancer. TCRdb's copy holds only in-frame clones and misses some; the assay was immunoSEQ multiplex PCR. The sample lists some 120,000 clones, about 82% occurring once. The sequencing used PBMCs, collected around atezolizumab (anti-PD-L1) treatment. These receptors were obtained from a man in his fifties or sixties with urothelial cancer. CDR3s include the opening cysteine and the closing phenylalanine or tryptophan. D genes are given only for firm matches. For some rows the clone size is stated as once, few or many, or as a class when expanded; others skip it.

-	TRBV28	TRBJ1-5	TRBD1	14	TGTGCCAGCAGTTCGGACAGGGAGACCCAGCCCCAGCATTTT	CASSSDRETQPQHF
-	TRBV5-1	TRBJ2-1	-	15	TGCGCCAGCAGAAGAAATAGCGGCCGAGTCTATGAGCAGTTCTTC	CASRRNSGRVYEQFF
once	TRBV28	TRBJ2-7	-	15	TGTGCCAGCAGTTCGACCCCGGGGTACTCCTACGAGCAGTACTTC	CASSSTPGYSYEQYF
once	TRBV29-1	TRBJ2-1	TRBD2	14	TGCAGCGTTAGGAGGCTAGCGGGCAGAAATGAGCAGTTCTTC	CSVRRLAGRNEQFF
few	TRBV23-1	TRBJ2-7	TRBD2	20	TGCGCCAGCAGGACCCCCCCGTGGACTAGCGGGAGCAGTTCGGCTTACGAGCAGTACTTC	CASRTPPWTSGSSSAYEQYF
-	TRBV23-1	TRBJ1-3	-	16	TGCGCCAGCAGTCAATCGACGTTACGGGGAGGAAACACCATATATTTT	CASSQSTLRGGNTIYF
-	TRBV27	TRBJ2-7	TRBD1	13	TGTGCCAGCAGCACAGGGGGACCCTACGAGCAGTACTTC	CASSTGGPYEQYF
-	TRBV19	TRBJ1-3	-	16	TGTGCCAGTAGTATCCGGACGGGAAGCTCTGGAAACACCATATATTTT	CASSIRTGSSGNTIYF
-	TRBV5-1	TRBJ2-5	TRBD2	16	TGCGCCAGCAGACCGACGGCTAGCGGATACCAAGAGACCCAGTACTTC	CASRPTASGYQETQYF
-	TRBV5-1	TRBJ2-3	TRBD2	16	TGCGCCAGCAGCTTGGCCAGTAGCGGGAACACAGATACGCAGTATTTT	CASSLASSGNTDTQYF
-	TRBV7-3	TRBJ2-2	-	13	TGTGCCAGCAGCCCCCCGGGTCCCGGGGAGCTGTTTTTT	CASSPPGPGELFF
-	TRBV18	TRBJ2-1	TRBD2	18	TGTGCCAGCTCACCAAGGGGACTAGCGGGAGCATCCTACAATGAGCAGTTCTTC	CASSPRGLAGASYNEQFF
-	TRBV19	TRBJ2-5	TRBD2	19	TGTGCCAGTAGGCCACGCGGACTAGACCCAACAGGTGTTCAAGAGACCCAGTACTTC	CASRPRGLDPTGVQETQYF
-	TRBV9	TRBJ2-1	TRBD2	15	TGTGCCAGCAGCGTAGGCGGGACTAGAAACAATGAGCAGTTCTTC	CASSVGGTRNNEQFF
-	TRBV7-2	TRBJ2-1	-	16	TGTGCCAGCAGGCCCATGGGCTCATCTTCCTACAATGAGCAGTTCTTC	CASRPMGSSSYNEQFF
-	TRBV7-2	TRBJ2-7	-	13	TGTGCCAGCAGGGGCCAACCTACCTACGAGCAGTACTTC	CASRGQPTYEQYF
-	TRBV6-6	TRBJ2-3	TRBD1	14	TGTGCCAGCACCAGGGACAGGAGCACAGATACGCAGTATTTT	CASTRDRSTDTQYF
-	TRBV29-1	TRBJ2-2	TRBD1	15	TGCAGCGTTAAGACCGGGACAGGGACCATCGGGGAGCTGTTTTTT	CSVKTGTGTIGELFF
-	TRBV9	TRBJ2-3	-	17	TGTGCCAGCAGCGTAGTCCCCTCCGGGGGAGTAGGGCATACGCAGTATTTT	CASSVVPSGGVGHTQYF